This TCR beta chain comes out of a study of blood T cell repertoires in COVID-19. Study in general: Samples representing acute and convalescent COVID-19 were sourced from the United States, Italy and Spain. PBMCs, B-cell-depleted T cells, or T cells were the source of the cDNA or gDNA that made up the material.

In the original analysis: Reference gene primer amplification yielded estimated nucleated cell counts. Clones were read by immunoSEQ multiplex PCR, and TCRdb kept only the in-frame ones, dropping some. Clone size and V and J calls were adopted from that table, with D and trimming inferred from the DNA. Of about 140,000 clones in the sample, less than 90% were seen once. CDR1 and CDR2 (germline): GTSNPN, SVGIG (reference sequence). The CDR3 consists of 15 residues. V lost 1 base and J lost 3; bases outside the gene matches: 7. The receptor was derived from a man in his thirties or forties with COVID-19, enrolled during active disease. The chain couples TRBV30 to TRBJ2-7; 9 bases are shared with TRBD2. The sample consisted of peripheral blood. Written as DNA, the CDR3 is TGTGCCTGGAGTGATCGTCTAGCGGGAAGCTACGAGCAGTACTTC. Its translation is CAWSDRLAGSYEQYF.